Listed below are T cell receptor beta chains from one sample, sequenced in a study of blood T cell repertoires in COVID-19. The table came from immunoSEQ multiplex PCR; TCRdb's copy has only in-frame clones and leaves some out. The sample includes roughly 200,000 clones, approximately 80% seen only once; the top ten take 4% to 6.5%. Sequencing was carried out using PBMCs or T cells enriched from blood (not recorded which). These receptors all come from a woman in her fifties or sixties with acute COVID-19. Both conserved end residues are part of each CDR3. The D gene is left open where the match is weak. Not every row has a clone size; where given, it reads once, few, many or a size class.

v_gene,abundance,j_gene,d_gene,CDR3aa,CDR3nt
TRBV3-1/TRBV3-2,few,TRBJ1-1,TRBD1,CASKGTDEKAFF,TGTGCCAGCAAGGGGACAGATGAAAAAGCTTTCTTT
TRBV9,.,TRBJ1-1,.,CASSDTISTEAFF,TGTGCCAGCAGCGACACCATAAGCACTGAAGCTTTCTTT
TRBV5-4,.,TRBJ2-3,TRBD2,CASSSKTSGGGEDTQYF,TGTGCCAGCAGCTCCAAAACTAGCGGGGGGGGTGAGGATACGCAGTATTTT
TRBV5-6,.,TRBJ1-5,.,CASSFSGPNQPQHF,TGTGCCAGCAGCTTTTCAGGGCCTAATCAGCCCCAGCATTTT
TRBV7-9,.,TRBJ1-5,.,CASSSWTEGHQPQHF,TGTGCCAGCAGCAGCTGGACAGAAGGGCATCAGCCCCAGCATTTT
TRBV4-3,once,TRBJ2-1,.,CASSRRARGDTNEQFF,TGCGCCAGCAGCCGTCGTGCGCGCGGGGATACCAATGAGCAGTTCTTC
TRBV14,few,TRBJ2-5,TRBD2,CASSLGDYPQETQYF,TGTGCCAGCTCCTTGGGGGACTACCCTCAAGAGACCCAGTACTTC
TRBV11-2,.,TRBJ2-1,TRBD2,CASSLVLAGIKPYNEQFF,TGTGCCAGCAGCTTAGTACTAGCGGGAATTAAACCCTACAATGAGCAGTTCTTC
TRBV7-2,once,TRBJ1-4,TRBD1,CASSLNAGGEKLFF,TGTGCCAGCAGCTTAAATGCAGGGGGAGAGAAACTGTTTTTT
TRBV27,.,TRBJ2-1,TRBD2,CASSPRLAGANEQFF,TGTGCCAGCAGTCCAAGACTAGCGGGAGCCAATGAGCAGTTCTTC
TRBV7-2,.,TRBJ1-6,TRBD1,CASSYTTGYNSPLHF,TGTGCCAGCAGCTATACGACAGGGTATAATTCACCCCTCCACTTT
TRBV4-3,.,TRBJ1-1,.,CASSQDAGTNTEAFF,TGCGCCAGCAGCCAAGATGCGGGCACGAACACTGAAGCTTTCTTT
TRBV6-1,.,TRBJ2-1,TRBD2,CASSEAPSGRPHNEQFF,TGTGCCAGCAGTGAAGCGCCTAGCGGGAGACCCCACAATGAGCAGTTCTTC
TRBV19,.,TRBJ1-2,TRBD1,CASSRDRGLYGYTF,TGTGCCAGTAGTAGGGACAGGGGGCTCTATGGCTACACCTTC